This passage covers 27 T cell receptor beta chains from one sample sequenced in a study of PD-1 blockade in mismatch repair-deficient tumors. Assay used: immunoSEQ multiplex PCR; TCRdb lists only in-frame clones, some missing. The table includes 100,000 to 150,000 clones, approximately 86% detected once. The source material was peripheral blood, sampled 44 weeks after starting pembrolizumab. These receptor sequences come from an adult with mismatch repair-deficient cancer.

This clone has only a few counts. The rearrangement uses TRBV30 and TRBJ1-5, with D uncertain. The V and J ends lost 1 base and 4 bases respectively, with 5 bases between them. From germline, CDR1 is GTSNPN and CDR2 SVGIG (reference sequence). This CDR3 comprises 12 residues. CDR3 in amino acids: CAWSGRNQPQHF. In nucleotides, the CDR3 is TGTGCCTGGAGTGGAAGGAATCAGCCCCAGCATTTT.

The rearrangement uses TRBV5-4 and TRBJ2-1; no reliable D call. CDR3 length: 14 residues. Germline values: CDR1 SGHNT, CDR2 YYREEE (reference sequence). V lost 4 bases, J lost 8 bases, and 16 bases lay in between. DNA for the CDR3: TGTGCCAGCAGCCAACTCGAGGAGTGGCATGAGCAGTTCTTC. Protein sequence: CASSQLEEWHEQFF.

The chain links TRBV19 to TRBJ2-1; possibly TRBD2 for D (6 bases). Germline values: CDR1 LNHDA, CDR2 SQIVND (reference sequence). V was cut by 6 bases and J by 2 bases, with 11 bases left in between. The CDR3 sequence is 14 residues long. CDR3 protein: CASRSGLPYNEQFF. Here the CDR3 DNA reads TGTGCCAGTAGGTCGGGACTCCCCTACAATGAGCAGTTCTTC.

This clone was seen a single time. The genes are TRBV7-2 and TRBJ2-1; D gene ambiguous. The CDR3 is 17 residues long. V dropped 1 base and J dropped 2 bases, with 15 bases sitting between them. Germline lookup yields CDR1 SGHTA and CDR2 FQGNSA. CDR3 coding DNA: TGTGCCAGCAGCTTAGGTTGGCGAGGTCCCCCCTACAATGAGCAGTTCTTC. Its protein is CASSLGWRGPPYNEQFF.

The chain couples TRBV5-1 to TRBJ2-3; possibly TRBD1 for D (5 bases). V lost 2 bases to trimming and J lost 6 bases, with 19 bases between them. This CDR3 comprises 16 residues. Germline V gives CDR1 SGHRS, CDR2 YFSETQ. The DNA for the CDR3 is TGCGCCAGCAGCTTTCAATCAGGGTTTTTCTACGATACGCAGTATTTT. Translation gives CASSFQSGFFYDTQYF.

This chain joins TRBV7-3 and TRBJ2-1; D unresolved. This CDR3 is 15 amino acids long. V lost 5 bases, J lost 0 bases, and 11 bases lay in between. Germline V gene sequence: CDR1 SGHTA, CDR2 FQGTGA. Here the CDR3 reads CASSPGSVSYNEQFF. In DNA form, the CDR3 reads TGTGCCAGCAGCCCCGGTTCGGTCTCCTACAATGAGCAGTTCTTC. Together with reference TRBV7-3 and TRBJ2-1, the CDR3 gives the full variable domain: GAGVSQTPSNKVTEKGKYVELRCDPISGHTALYWYRQSLGQGPEFLIYFQGTGAADDSGLPNDRFFAVRPEGSVSTLKIQRTERGDSAVYLCASSPGSVSYNEQFFGPGTRLTVL.

This clone was picked up one time. The chain carries TRBV2 and TRBJ2-7; D may be TRBD2 (5 bases). Germline V lookup: CDR1 SNHLY, CDR2 FYNNEI. V was shortened by 6 bases and J by 1 base, with 10 bases between the two germline ends. The CDR3 covers 13 residues. The DNA for the CDR3 is TGTGCCAGCAGCGCGGGCCTATCCTACGAGCAGTACTTC. Its protein is CASSAGLSYEQYF.

V is TRBV2 and J is TRBJ2-5, with D perhaps assigned TRBD1 or TRBD2 (5 bases each). Trimming cost V 4 bases and J 3 bases, with 9 bases left between them. Germline CDR1 SNHLY, CDR2 FYNNEI. This CDR3 contains 13 residues. For the CDR3, the DNA is TGTGCCAGCAGTGCAGGGACGGAAGAGACCCAGTACTTC. Amino acids: CASSAGTEETQYF. Filled out from reference TRBV2 and TRBJ2-5, the complete variable domain reads EPEVTQTPSHQVTQMGQEVILRCVPISNHLYFYWYRQILGQKVEFLVSFYNNEISEKSEIFDDQFSVERPDGSNFTLKIRSTKLEDSAMYFCASSAGTEETQYFGPGTRLLVL.

This chain joins TRBV27 and TRBJ2-7; 7 bases are shared with TRBD1. This CDR3 has 16 amino acids. Germline V lookup: CDR1 MNHEY, CDR2 SMNVEV (reference sequence). Trimming at V came to 5 bases and at J to 2 bases, leaving 12 bases not matched to a gene. The CDR3 coding sequence is TGTGCCAGCAGTCCCCTACGACAGGGAATAACCTACGAGCAGTACTTC. Translation gives CASSPLRQGITYEQYF.

The gene calls are TRBV5-1 and TRBJ2-2, with 7 positions matching TRBD1. V was clipped by 0 bases and J by 3 bases; unmatched bases: 14. CDR1 SGHRS and CDR2 YFSETQ come from the germline V gene. The CDR3 loop spans 19 amino acids. CDR3 DNA sequence: TGCGCCAGCAGCTTGGCGGCCCGACAGGGCTGGAAAGACACCGGGGAGCTGTTTTTT. This sequence encodes CASSLAARQGWKDTGELFF.

V and J are TRBV28 and TRBJ2-2, with D tentatively TRBD1 (6 bases). The length of the CDR3 is 14 residues. V shed 2 bases and J shed 5 bases, with 9 bases lying between them. The germline gives CDR1 MDHEN, CDR2 SYDVKM. The CDR3 reads CASSLHRVTGELFF. The CDR3, as DNA: TGTGCCAGCAGTTTACACAGGGTAACCGGGGAGCTGTTTTTT.

This rearrangement joins TRBV19 to TRBJ2-3, with D hard to call. With 5 bases removed from V and 4 bases from J, the gap between germline ends came to 13 bases. The CDR3 covers 14 residues. Looked up from germline, CDR1 is LNHDA and CDR2 is SQIVND (reference sequence). CDR3 DNA sequence: TGTGCCAGTAGTCCCTACCCACCCTCAGATACGCAGTATTTT. Its translation: CASSPYPPSDTQYF. Full variable domain (remainder filled in from reference TRBV19 and TRBJ2-3): DGGITQSPKYLFRKEGQNVTLSCEQNLNHDAMYWYRQDPGQGLRLIYYSQIVNDFQKGDIAEGYSVSREKKESFPLTVTSAQKNPTAFYLCASSPYPPSDTQYFGPGTRLTVL.

V usage is TRBV10-3 and J usage is TRBJ2-1, with 8 nucleotides matching TRBD1. The V and J ends lost 10 bases and 6 bases, in that order; junction bases with no gene match: 8. CDR3 size: 13 residues. CDR1 is ENHRY and CDR2 is SYGVKD in the germline V gene. The CDR3 sequence is CATETGVRNEQFF. CDR3 nucleotides: TGTGCCACGGAGACAGGGGTGCGCAATGAGCAGTTCTTC.

This sequence joins TRBV7-9 and TRBJ2-1; no firm D call. Germline V gene sequence: CDR1 SEHNR, CDR2 FQNEAQ (reference sequence). The CDR3 runs 12 residues. Trimming took off 1 base at V and 12 bases at J, with 10 bases between the two ends. CDR3 sequence reads: CASSLGVPGQFF. The DNA of the CDR3 is TGTGCCAGCAGCTTAGGGGTCCCAGGGCAGTTCTTC.

The sample holds a few counts of this clone. V is TRBV6-1 and J is TRBJ1-2; unclear D gene. Germline values: CDR1 MNHNS, CDR2 SASEGT. The germline V and J ends were trimmed by 6 bases and 3 bases, with 14 bases remaining between them. The CDR3 has 14 amino acids. CDR3 coding DNA: TGTGCCAGCAGGCGACTCAGCGATTACTATGGCTACACCTTC. Its translation is CASRRLSDYYGYTF.

This sequence joins TRBV5-6 and TRBJ2-7; 7 nucleotides line up with TRBD2. V shed 3 bases and J 1 base; nucleotides not matched to a gene: 7. Germline values: CDR1 SGHDT, CDR2 YYEEEE. The CDR3 has 15 residues. CDR3 in DNA: TGTGCCAGCAGCTCCTTGACTAGCCCATCCTACGAGCAGTACTTC. This encodes CASSSLTSPSYEQYF.

The V gene is TRBV5-6, the J gene TRBJ2-2; D gene unclear. V was pared by 1 base and J by 6 bases, with 7 bases between. From germline, CDR1 is SGHDT and CDR2 YYEEEE. The CDR3 is made up of 13 amino acids. Here the CDR3 reads CASSLWRSGELFF. DNA for the CDR3: TGTGCCAGCAGCTTGTGGCGGTCCGGGGAGCTGTTTTTT. Drawing the rest from reference TRBV5-6 and TRBJ2-2, the complete variable domain is DAGVTQSPTHLIKTRGQQVTLRCSPKSGHDTVSWYQQALGQGPQFIFQYYEEEERQRGNFPDRFSGHQFPNYSSELNVNALLLGDSALYLCASSLWRSGELFFGEGSRLTVL.

The gene calls are TRBV25-1 and TRBJ2-5, with no clear D. This CDR3 has 16 amino acids. In germline, CDR1 is MGHDK, CDR2 SYGVNS. Trimming took 1 base from V and 2 from J, leaving 14 bases between them. The CDR3 spells CASSESLDARQETQYF. In DNA, the CDR3 is TGTGCCAGCAGTGAATCACTGGACGCCCGGCAAGAGACCCAGTACTTC. The full variable domain, its missing parts supplied by reference TRBV25-1 and TRBJ2-5, is EADIYQTPRYLVIGTGKKITLECSQTMGHDKMYWYQQDPGMELHLIHYSYGVNSTEKGDLSSESTVSRIRTEHFPLTLESARPSHTSQYLCASSESLDARQETQYFGPGTRLLVL.

The chain uses TRBV6-5 and TRBJ2-4; the D gene is possibly TRBD1 (6 bases). The length of the CDR3 is 14 residues. Germline V gives CDR1 MNHEY, CDR2 SVGAGI. V was trimmed by 6 bases and J by 1 base, leaving 10 bases between them. The CDR3 nucleotides are TGTGCCAGCAGAAGGGGGAATGCCAAAAACATTCAGTACTTC. This translates into CASRRGNAKNIQYF.

V gene TRBV7-6 combines with J gene TRBJ2-1, with TRBD2 as a possible D gene (5 bases). V lost 5 bases and J lost 7, with 15 bases in between. Germline V lookup: CDR1 SGHVS, CDR2 FNYEAQ. The CDR3 loop spans 14 amino acids. The CDR3 sequence is CASSPRSGVNEQFF. The CDR3 DNA is TGTGCCAGCAGCCCCAGGAGCGGAGTTAATGAGCAGTTCTTC. Using reference TRBV7-6 and TRBJ2-1 for the parts outside the CDR3, the full variable domain is GAGVSQSPRYKVTKRGQDVALRCDPISGHVSLYWYRQALGQGPEFLTYFNYEAQQDKSGLPNDRFSAERPEGSISTLTIQRTEQRDSAMYRCASSPRSGVNEQFFGPGTRLTVL.

V is TRBV30 and J is TRBJ1-2, with TRBD1 as a possible D gene (6 bases). CDR1 and CDR2 (germline): GTSNPN, SVGIG (reference sequence). The CDR3 runs to 15 residues. The V gene lost 3 bases and the J gene lost 5 bases, with 19 bases spanning the gap. The CDR3, as DNA: TGTGCCTGGAGAGCGGACAGTCCGGGCCTTTATGGCTACACCTTC. Translation: CAWRADSPGLYGYTF.

The chain links TRBV25-1 to TRBJ2-7; no clear D gene. Germline CDR1 and CDR2: MGHDK and SYGVNS. This CDR3 region has 17 residues. Trimming cost V 1 base and J 0 bases, with 16 bases left between them. CDR3 DNA: TGTGCCAGCAGTGAATTTTACTCCTACGACAACTCCTACGAGCAGTACTTC. This sequence encodes CASSEFYSYDNSYEQYF.

This chain uses TRBV4-1 with TRBJ2-7; D is undetermined. Germline assignment: CDR1 MGHRA and CDR2 YSYEKL. V was pared by 1 base and J by 1 base, with 11 bases between. This CDR3 is 15 amino acids long. The CDR3 DNA reads as TGCGCCAGCAGCCAAGTATCCGGAATATCCTACGAGCAGTACTTC. Translating gives CASSQVSGISYEQYF.

This clone appeared a few times. The chain combines TRBV25-1 with TRBJ1-2; D gene unclear. V was pared by 9 bases and J by 6 bases, with 5 bases between. CDR1 and CDR2 (germline): MGHDK, SYGVNS. The CDR3 runs 9 residues. The CDR3 nucleotides read TGTGCCAGGGGAGATGGCTACACCTTC. Translating gives CARGDGYTF.

V is TRBV6-1 and J is TRBJ1-1, with 7 bases aligning to TRBD1. CDR3 length: 13 amino acids. J gave up 3 bases and V 2 bases, and 0 bases lay outside the gene matches. Germline-derived CDR1 and CDR2 are MNHNS and SASEGT. The CDR3 DNA sequence: TGTGCCAGCAGTGAAACAGGGGACACTGAAGCTTTCTTT. Its protein is CASSETGDTEAFF.

This clone appeared a few times. V gene TRBV28 combines with J gene TRBJ1-4; D ambiguous. The germline V gene encodes CDR1 MDHEN and CDR2 SYDVKM. Trimming removed 6 bases from V and 0 bases from J, with 5 bases in between. This CDR3 has 13 residues. DNA of the CDR3: TGTGCCAGCAGGGAGACAACTAATGAAAAACTGTTTTTT. Translating it yields CASRETTNEKLFF.

The V call is TRBV11-3, the J call TRBJ2-7, with 7 nucleotides matching TRBD1. The CDR3 runs 14 residues. Germline V gene lookup returns CDR1 SGHNT and CDR2 YENEEA. V gave up 3 bases and J gave up 5 bases; unmatched junction bases: 7. The CDR3 nucleotides are TGTGCCAGCAGCTTGGTACAGGGGTCCCACGAGCAGTACTTC. This translates into CASSLVQGSHEQYF.